The 30 T cell receptor beta chains given below trace back to one sample, sequenced in a study of shared clonotypes between healthy human individuals. Here immunoSEQ multiplex PCR was the method, and the copy in TCRdb shows in-frame clones only, minus some. In the table there are approximately 2.5 million clones, 80% to 95% of which are singletons. Sequenced material: naive CD4+ T cells from PBMCs. As for subset: CD45RA+ positively selected. All receptors derive from a man aged 18 to 35 in good health. Some clones in this sample may be carry-over from other donors' samples.

As concerns this clone: Other DNA sequences in the same sample also yield this CDR3. The chain uses TRBV5-8 and TRBJ1-4; no clear D gene. The V gene's germline CDR1 is SGHTS and CDR2 YDEGEE. V lost 1 base to trimming and J lost 0 bases, with 4 bases between them. This CDR3 contains 14 residues. CDR3 amino acids: CASSLRATNEKLFF. The CDR3 nucleotides read TGTGCCAGCAGCTTGCGGGCAACTAATGAAAAACTGTTTTTT.

CDR3 loop: CASRTSGTDTQYF. The CDR3 DNA follows: TGTGCCAGCAGGACTAGCGGCACAGATACGCAGTATTTT. The chain couples TRBV19 to TRBJ2-3; 9 nucleotides align to TRBD2. The V segment lost 9 bases and the J segment 1 base; nucleotides outside the gene matches: 2. In germline, CDR1 is LNHDA, CDR2 SQIVND (reference sequence). The CDR3 sequence is 13 residues long.

The chain joins TRBV7-2 to TRBJ1-1, with D possibly TRBD1 on 6 matching bases. Trimming removed 6 bases at V and 5 bases at J, with 22 bases between. The CDR3 runs 16 residues. Germline loops: CDR1 SGHTA, CDR2 FQGNSA. In DNA, the CDR3 is TGTGCCAGCAGACGGGGGCACCCCCGAGGAGAAACTGAAGCTTTCTTT. Translated, it gives CASRRGHPRGETEAFF.

The V and J genes are TRBV7-3 and TRBJ2-1; 14 bases align to TRBD2. With V trimmed by 5 bases and J by 9 bases, 12 bases remained unmatched. Germline lookup yields CDR1 SGHTA and CDR2 FQGTGA. The CDR3 loop spans 17 amino acids. The CDR3, as DNA: TGTGCCAGCAGCCCCTCCACCCCGGGACTAGCGGGAGTTGAGCAGTTCTTC. Amino acids: CASSPSTPGLAGVEQFF.

This clone was seen a single time. The genes are TRBV5-1 and TRBJ2-1; 10 positions match TRBD2. The CDR3 sequence is 14 residues long. The trim removed 6 bases at V and 8 bases at J, leaving 8 bases unmatched. Germline V CDR1 and CDR2: SGHRS, YFSETQ. CDR3 loop: CASTPVAGGDEQFF. In DNA form, the CDR3 reads TGCGCCAGCACCCCTGTAGCGGGAGGCGATGAGCAGTTCTTC.

The chain joins TRBV30 to TRBJ1-6; D unclear. Germline V gene lookup returns CDR1 GTSNPN and CDR2 SVGIG (reference sequence). V shed 3 bases and J shed 8 bases, with 26 bases lying between them. The CDR3 contains 18 residues. Here the CDR3 DNA reads TGTGCCTGGAGCCCTACGGGCGCAGTCCTTCGTACTGATTCACCCCTCCACTTT. It is translated as CAWSPTGAVLRTDSPLHF.

The CDR3 spells CASSLGRSLNTEAFF. The CDR3 bases are TGCGCCAGCAGCTTAGGGAGGTCCTTGAACACTGAAGCTTTCTTT. The chain joins TRBV5-1 to TRBJ1-1; D is unclear. Trimming removed 2 bases at V and 0 bases at J, with 11 bases between. Germline CDR1 is SGHRS and CDR2 is YFSETQ. The CDR3 is made up of 15 amino acids. The whole variable domain, filled in from reference TRBV5-1 and TRBJ1-1, reads KAGVTQTPRYLIKTRGQQVTLSCSPISGHRSVSWYQQTPGQGLQFLFEYFSETQRNKGNFPGRFSGRQFSNSRSEMNVSTLELGDSALYLCASSLGRSLNTEAFFGQGTRLTVV.

The chain uses TRBV10-2 and TRBJ2-3; TRBD2 matches at 9 bases. Germline trimming cut 2 bases from V and 12 bases from J; bases unmatched to any gene: 3. There are 12 residues in the CDR3. CDR1 and CDR2 from the germline V gene are WSHSY and SAAADI. DNA for the CDR3: TGCGCCAGCAGTGAGGTGCGGGAGGGTCAGTATTTT. It yields the protein CASSEVREGQYF.

The V call is TRBV5-4, the J call TRBJ1-4, with unresolved D. The ends were cut back, 0 bases at V and 3 bases at J, with 3 bases in the middle. The CDR3 spans 13 residues. Germline loops: CDR1 SGHNT, CDR2 YYREEE (reference sequence). The CDR3 bases are TGTGCCAGCAGCTTGGCATCTAATGAAAAACTGTTTTTT. This sequence encodes CASSLASNEKLFF.

This chain links TRBV11-2 with TRBJ2-7, with a tentative D call TRBD2 (6 bases). Trimming stripped 8 bases from V and 3 bases from J, with 20 bases between. The CDR3 length is 15 residues. Germline V gene lookup returns CDR1 SGHAT and CDR2 FQNNGV. In nucleotides, the CDR3 is TGTGCCAGCCCCCAATGGGGGACTGAATGCTACGAGCAGTACTTC. Encoded protein: CASPQWGTECYEQYF.

This chain joins TRBV6-5 and TRBJ1-4; D ambiguous. The CDR3 spans 16 residues. V lost 0 bases, J lost 0 bases, and 8 bases lay in between. The germline gives CDR1 MNHEY, CDR2 SVGAGI. The CDR3 protein is CASSYSHSSTNEKLFF. The CDR3 DNA sequence: TGTGCCAGCAGTTACTCGCACAGCTCAACTAATGAAAAACTGTTTTTT.

The chain is built from TRBV7-2 and TRBJ2-3, with D possibly matching TRBD2 (6 bases). This CDR3 has 18 residues. With 7 bases removed from V and 0 bases from J, the gap between germline ends came to 23 bases. Per the germline V gene, CDR1 is SGHTA and CDR2 is FQGNSA. CDR3 protein: CASTLNWVAGLSTDTQYF. CDR3 in DNA: TGTGCCAGCACTTTAAATTGGGTTGCGGGACTTAGCACAGATACGCAGTATTTT.

This chain links TRBV28 with TRBJ1-1, with D hard to call. Deletions cut 6 bases from V and 4 bases from J, with 12 bases between. CDR3 length: 13 residues. Germline V gene lookup returns CDR1 MDHEN and CDR2 SYDVKM. DNA of the CDR3: TGTGCCAGCAGGGGTTGGAAGAGCACTGAAGCTTTCTTT. It encodes CASRGWKSTEAFF.

The chain employs TRBV9 and TRBJ1-2, with TRBD1 as a possible D gene (5 bases). The V and J ends lost 4 bases and 1 base respectively, with 14 bases between them. The CDR3 is 15 amino acids. The V gene's germline CDR1 is SGDLS and CDR2 YYNGEE. The chain's CDR3 is CASSRRQPHNYGYTF. Here the CDR3 DNA reads TGTGCCAGCAGCAGGCGACAGCCCCATAACTATGGCTACACCTTC.

The CDR3 DNA reads as TGTGCCAGCAGTGAAGGGCTTGGGAGTACGCAGTATTTT. Its translation: CASSEGLGSTQYF. This chain links TRBV2 with TRBJ2-3; D possibly corresponds to TRBD2 (5 bases). CDR1 is SNHLY, CDR2 FYNNEI, per germline. Between the trimmed V and J ends, which lost 1 base and 8 bases, there was a span of 10 bases. CDR3 length: 13 residues.

The genes are TRBV2 and TRBJ2-5; maybe TRBD1 (6 bases). CDR1 is SNHLY and CDR2 is FYNNEI in the germline V gene. The germline V and J ends were trimmed by 6 bases and 5 bases, with 16 bases remaining between them. The CDR3 spans 14 residues. CDR3 sequence (DNA): TGTGCCAGCAGGCGCAGGACAGTCGGGGAGACCCAGTACTTC. Translation: CASRRRTVGETQYF.

The rearrangement joins TRBV6-4 to TRBJ2-5; D assignment may be TRBD1 or TRBD2 (6 bases each). Trimming pared 4 bases from V and 7 bases from J, leaving 16 bases between. The CDR3 runs to 14 residues. Germline V gives CDR1 MRHNA, CDR2 SNTAGT. CDR3 residues: CASSGIGRGGTQYF. CDR3 nucleotide sequence: TGTGCCAGCAGTGGAATCGGGAGAGGGGGGACCCAGTACTTC.

J is TRBJ2-7 and V is TRBV28; either TRBD1 or TRBD2 may fit D (5 bases each). The CDR3 sequence is 14 residues long. V gave up 7 bases and J gave up 2 bases, with 15 bases separating them. Germline V gene sequence: CDR1 MDHEN, CDR2 SYDVKM. Written as DNA, the CDR3 is TGTGCCAGCACCCTTAGAGGGGTTACCTACGAGCAGTACTTC. Translation: CASTLRGVTYEQYF.

As regards this clone: This may come from a read error, since a much larger clone is one base off. Other DNA sequences of this sample code for an identical CDR3. The CDR3 nucleotides are TGCGCCAGCAGCTTGAAGGCAGATACGCAGTATTTT. Translated, it gives CASSLKADTQYF. V is TRBV5-1 and J is TRBJ2-3; no clear D. Per the germline V gene, CDR1 is SGHRS and CDR2 is YFSETQ. Trimming removed 1 base from V and 4 bases from J, with 4 bases in between. The CDR3 runs to 12 residues.

In DNA form, the CDR3 reads TGTGCCAGTAGACCGACTGGAAACACCATATATTTT. Translation gives CASRPTGNTIYF. V is TRBV19 and J is TRBJ1-3; D unresolved. The CDR3 runs to 12 residues. Deletions cut 6 bases from V and 2 bases from J, with 5 bases between. CDR1 and CDR2 from the germline V gene are LNHDA and SQIVND (reference sequence).

This chain joins TRBV29-1 and TRBJ1-5; 9 bases are a match to TRBD1. V gave up 7 bases and J gave up 3 bases; unmatched junction bases: 4. Germline values: CDR1 SQVTM, CDR2 ANQGSEA. The CDR3 is made up of 13 amino acids. This chain's CDR3 is CSAGTGNNQPQHF. CDR3 bases: TGCAGCGCCGGGACAGGGAACAATCAGCCCCAGCATTTT. Complete variable domain (other parts from reference TRBV29-1 and TRBJ1-5): SAVISQKPSRDICQRGTSLTIQCQVDSQVTMMFWYRQQPGQSLTLIATANQGSEATYESGFVIDKFPISRPNLTFSTLTVSNMSPEDSSIYLCSAGTGNNQPQHFGDGTRLSIL.

The V call is TRBV5-4, the J call TRBJ2-1; perhaps TRBD1 as D (6 bases). The CDR3 has 14 amino acids. From germline, CDR1 is SGHNT and CDR2 YYREEE (reference sequence). V shed 0 bases and J shed 8 bases, with 12 bases lying between them. The CDR3 loop is CASSLVGTRDEQFF. CDR3 DNA sequence: TGTGCCAGCAGCTTGGTCGGGACACGGGATGAGCAGTTCTTC.

The chain carries TRBV7-8 and TRBJ2-2; no definite D call. The CDR3 length is 13 residues. Germline loops: CDR1 SGHVS, CDR2 FQNEAQ. Deletions cut 5 bases from V and 4 bases from J, with 8 bases between. This CDR3 reads CASSPHTTGELFF. Written as DNA, the CDR3 is TGTGCCAGCAGCCCCCATACCACCGGGGAGCTGTTTTTT.

The chain employs TRBV10-3 and TRBJ2-3; D remains unclear. CDR3 length: 13 residues. Trimming took 3 bases from V and 5 from J, leaving 9 bases between them. Germline V lookup: CDR1 ENHRY, CDR2 SYGVKD. The CDR3 DNA reads as TGTGCCATCAGTGAATCCGGAATAGATACGCAGTATTTT. As protein: CAISESGIDTQYF.

The V gene is TRBV27, the J gene TRBJ2-1, with D maybe TRBD2 (6 bases). This CDR3 is 13 amino acids long. With 5 bases removed from V and 14 bases from J, the gap between germline ends came to 19 bases. The germline gives CDR1 MNHEY, CDR2 SMNVEV (reference sequence). The CDR3: CASSEQRGGGKFF. CDR3 nucleotide sequence: TGTGCCAGCAGTGAACAGAGGGGCGGAGGGAAGTTCTTC.

The chain recombines TRBV5-5 with TRBJ2-3; possible D gene TRBD2, 6 bases. Germline lookup yields CDR1 SGHKS and CDR2 YYEKEE (reference sequence). Trimming stripped 2 bases from V and 0 bases from J, with 13 bases between. CDR3 length equals 16 residues. The CDR3 bases are TGTGCCAGCAGCTTTTGGGCGGGAATAAGCACAGATACGCAGTATTTT. It encodes CASSFWAGISTDTQYF.

The sample holds a few counts of this clone. The chain joins TRBV2 to TRBJ1-5; unclear D gene. The CDR3 is 15 amino acids. Germline V lookup: CDR1 SNHLY, CDR2 FYNNEI. V lost 1 base and J 6 bases, leaving 13 bases between the germline ends. The CDR3 loop is CASSEEAGVGQPQHF. CDR3 coding DNA: TGTGCCAGCAGTGAAGAAGCCGGGGTTGGTCAGCCCCAGCATTTT.

The rearrangement uses TRBV28 and TRBJ2-2; D is unresolved. From germline, CDR1 is MDHEN and CDR2 SYDVKM. The CDR3 covers 15 residues. V was trimmed by 4 bases and J by 7 bases, leaving 16 bases between them. DNA of the CDR3: TGTGCCAGCAGTTCTCTCCCGGTTCCCGGCGGGGAGCTGTTTTTT. This encodes CASSSLPVPGGELFF.

The chain recombines TRBV2 with TRBJ1-2, with TRBD1 identical over 9 bases. Germline loops: CDR1 SNHLY, CDR2 FYNNEI. V lost 5 bases to trimming and J lost 5 bases; unmatched junction nucleotides: 15. CDR3 length equals 17 residues. CDR3 region: CASSRGTGREIFYGYTF. CDR3 DNA sequence: TGTGCCAGCAGTAGAGGGACAGGGCGGGAGATCTTTTATGGCTACACCTTC.

This chain links TRBV9 with TRBJ2-3; the match to TRBD2 covers 7 bases. CDR1 SGDLS and CDR2 YYNGEE come from the germline V gene. The junction had 5 bases not matched to a gene; V was cut back by 4 bases and J by 9 bases. This CDR3 spans 12 amino acids. The CDR3 coding sequence is TGTGCCAGCAGCTCCCGGGACTACACGCAGTATTTT. This gives the protein CASSSRDYTQYF. The whole variable domain, remainder taken from reference TRBV9 and TRBJ2-3, is DSGVTQTPKHLITATGQRVTLRCSPRSGDLSVYWYQQSLDQGLQFLIQYYNGEERAKGNILERFSAQQFPDLHSELNLSSLELGDSALYFCASSSRDYTQYFGPGTRLTVL.